Below, 21 T cell receptor beta chains from the same sample are listed, as sequenced in a study of blood T cell repertoires in COVID-19. The table came from immunoSEQ multiplex PCR; TCRdb's copy has only in-frame clones and leaves some out. The sample carries over 450,000 clones, 75% to 90% recorded once. The sequenced sample consisted of peripheral blood. All receptors come from a man younger than 35 with COVID-19, enrolled during active disease.

The chain joins TRBV9 to TRBJ2-2, with 7 nucleotides matching TRBD2. Germline CDR1 is SGDLS and CDR2 is YYNGEE. The CDR3 contains 14 residues. Unmatched junction bases numbered 3, after V lost 3 bases and J lost 4 bases. The CDR3 DNA reads TGTGCCAGCAGCGGACTAGCCGGCACCGGGGAGCTGTTTTTT. Translating gives CASSGLAGTGELFF. Together with reference TRBV9 and TRBJ2-2, the CDR3 gives the full variable domain: DSGVTQTPKHLITATGQRVTLRCSPRSGDLSVYWYQQSLDQGLQFLIQYYNGEERAKGNILERFSAQQFPDLHSELNLSSLELGDSALYFCASSGLAGTGELFFGEGSRLTVL.

V gene TRBV11-3 combines with J gene TRBJ2-2; 7 nucleotides agree with TRBD2. J lost 5 bases, V lost 1 base, and 7 bases had no gene match. The CDR3 consists of 16 residues. Germline lookup yields CDR1 SGHNT and CDR2 YENEEA. In DNA, the CDR3 is TGTGCCAGCAGCTTAGCGGGAGGTCCGAGGACCGGGGAGCTGTTTTTT. As protein: CASSLAGGPRTGELFF.

The chain recombines TRBV14 with TRBJ2-1, with 13 bases lining up with TRBD2. The CDR3 is 19 amino acids. V was pared by 4 bases and J by 6 bases, with 15 bases of the junction left unmatched. Germline V gene sequence: CDR1 SGHDN, CDR2 FVKESK. The CDR3 loop reads CASSPPVPGLAGSGNEQFF. The CDR3 DNA follows: TGTGCCAGCAGCCCTCCGGTCCCGGGACTAGCGGGATCCGGCAATGAGCAGTTCTTC.

The V and J genes are TRBV6-1 and TRBJ2-3, with TRBD1 matching 8 bases. V trimming: 1 base; J trimming: 5 bases; junction bases outside the gene matches: 14. CDR3 length equals 18 residues. Germline lookup yields CDR1 MNHNS and CDR2 SASEGT. DNA of the CDR3: TGTGCCAGCAGTGAAGTTTACAGGGGGAACACTGGGGGAGATACGCAGTATTTT. This encodes CASSEVYRGNTGGDTQYF.

The chain carries TRBV3-1 (or the pseudogene TRBV3-2) and TRBJ1-3; a weak D match, TRBD1 (5 bases). The CDR3 sequence is 14 residues long. CDR1 LGHDT and CDR2 YNNKEL come from the germline V gene (reference sequence). V lost 4 bases to trimming and J lost 4 bases, with 11 bases between them. In DNA form, the CDR3 reads TGTGCCAGCAGCCCCTACCGACAGGGAAACACCATATATTTT. This gives the protein CASSPYRQGNTIYF.

This chain links TRBV18 with TRBJ2-3; TRBD2 matches at 9 bases. CDR3 length: 15 amino acids. Trimming took 3 bases from V and 4 from J; bases not matched to a gene: 5. CDR1 KGHSH and CDR2 LQKENI come from the germline V gene. For the CDR3, the DNA is TGTGCCAGCTCACCTCCGGCGGGGGGGCCAGATACGCAGTATTTT. Residues: CASSPPAGGPDTQYF.

The rearrangement links TRBV7-2 to TRBJ2-1; TRBD2 matches 11 bases. Germline CDR1 reads SGHTA; CDR2 reads FQGNSA. The CDR3 has 15 residues. V lost 5 bases to trimming and J lost 15 bases; unmatched junction nucleotides: 15. The CDR3 loop is CASSPSRLAGSPPFF. CDR3 nucleotide sequence: TGTGCCAGCAGCCCCTCCCGACTAGCGGGAAGCCCGCCGTTCTTC.

The CDR3 DNA is TGCGCCAGCAGCGGCCAGGGAAACACCGGGGAGCTGTTTTTT. Translating gives CASSGQGNTGELFF. V and J are TRBV5-1 and TRBJ2-2; D may be TRBD1 (5 bases). V was trimmed by 4 bases and J by 2 bases, leaving 9 bases between them. The CDR3 runs to 14 residues. In germline, CDR1 is SGHRS, CDR2 YFSETQ.

This rearrangement joins TRBV18 to TRBJ1-1, with 8 positions matching TRBD1. Germline CDR1 is KGHSH and CDR2 is LQKENI. Losses at the gene ends were 6 bases for V and 3 bases for J; bases not matched to a gene: 15. The CDR3 length is 17 residues. CDR3 sequence reads: CASSGRTGSLFDTEAFF. The CDR3 region has the DNA TGTGCCAGCTCCGGGAGGACAGGGAGTTTGTTTGACACTGAAGCTTTCTTT.

This chain links TRBV29-1 with TRBJ2-2; 9 bases are a match to TRBD1. The ends lost 1 base at V and 5 bases at J; junction bases unmatched: 8. Germline CDR1 and CDR2: SQVTM and ANQGSEA. The CDR3 has 16 residues. The CDR3: CSVEVSRQGVTGELFF. CDR3 nucleotide sequence: TGCAGCGTTGAAGTTTCACGACAGGGGGTTACCGGGGAGCTGTTTTTT.

CDR3 amino acids: CASSLSTNYGYTF. CDR3 nucleotide sequence: TGTGCCAGCAGCTTAAGCACCAACTATGGCTACACCTTC. The chain is built from TRBV11-3 and TRBJ1-2; D is uncertain. Trimming shortened V by 2 bases and J by 2 bases, and 6 bases separated the two germline ends. Germline V gene sequence: CDR1 SGHNT, CDR2 YENEEA. This CDR3 contains 13 residues.

The chain couples TRBV2 to TRBJ2-3, with TRBD2 matching 9 bases. The germline CDR1 and CDR2 sequences are SNHLY and FYNNEI. The J segment lost 4 bases and the V segment lost 7 bases, leaving 12 bases of the junction unmatched. This CDR3 contains 16 residues. CDR3 region: CASTASGILMADTQYF. In DNA form, the CDR3 reads TGTGCCAGCACGGCTAGCGGGATACTGATGGCAGATACGCAGTATTTT. The variable domain in full, with the rest retrieved from reference TRBV2 and TRBJ2-3, is EPEVTQTPSHQVTQMGQEVILRCVPISNHLYFYWYRQILGQKVEFLVSFYNNEISEKSEIFDDQFSVERPDGSNFTLKIRSTKLEDSAMYFCASTASGILMADTQYFGPGTRLTVL.

The chain recombines TRBV7-2 with TRBJ2-2; TRBD2 is a possible D gene (6 bases). Trimming stripped 11 bases from V and 5 bases from J, with 15 bases between. The CDR3 contains 13 residues. Germline CDR1 reads SGHTA; CDR2 reads FQGNSA. Written as DNA, the CDR3 is TGTGCCTTGCGGGGTTCTCGGACCGGGGAGCTGTTTTTT. It yields the protein CALRGSRTGELFF.

In its sample, this clone was seen once. The CDR3 nucleotides are TGTGCCAGCAGCTTAGGGCTTCGGACTTTTGGCCACAATGAGCAGTTCTTC. Protein sequence: CASSLGLRTFGHNEQFF. V usage is TRBV7-9 and J usage is TRBJ2-1, with D maybe TRBD2 (5 bases). Trimming shortened V by 1 base and J by 5 bases, and 18 bases separated the two germline ends. Germline values: CDR1 SEHNR, CDR2 FQNEAQ (reference sequence). This CDR3 region has 17 residues.

The V call is TRBV27, the J call TRBJ2-3, with D perhaps matching TRBD2 (7 bases). The germline V gene encodes CDR1 MNHEY and CDR2 SMNVEV (reference sequence). V lost 6 bases, J lost 1 base, and 11 bases lay in between. The CDR3 totals 14 residues. The CDR3 nucleotides are TGTGCCAGCAGGGGGGGGGCCGGCACAGATACGCAGTATTTT. Translating gives CASRGGAGTDTQYF.

The chain has TRBV6-1 and TRBJ2-1, with 9 bases that match TRBD2. Germline CDR1 reads MNHNS; CDR2 reads SASEGT. J was trimmed by 8 bases and V by 0 bases; bases with no gene match: 8. This CDR3 comprises 16 residues. In DNA form, the CDR3 reads TGTGCCAGCAGTGAAGCGTGGGGACTAGCATATTATGAGCAGTTCTTC. Residues: CASSEAWGLAYYEQFF.

This clone was found a few times. The chain recombines TRBV4-1 with TRBJ1-5, with TRBD1 matching over 8 bases. V was clipped by 4 bases and J by 5 bases; unmatched bases: 7. Germline CDR1 MGHRA, CDR2 YSYEKL. The CDR3 totals 15 residues. CDR3 protein: CASSPLDREDQPQHF. Written as DNA, the CDR3 is TGCGCCAGCAGCCCGCTGGACAGGGAAGATCAGCCCCAGCATTTT.

V is TRBV21-1 and J is TRBJ2-1; whether TRBD2, the table's D call, matches the DNA was not checked. TRBV21-1 is a pseudogene locus. This CDR3 is built from 18 residues. Written as DNA, the CDR3 is TGTGCCAGCAGCAATCGTGGAAATAGCGCCGAAGCGGGGATTGAGCAGTTCTTC. Amino acids: CASSNRGNSAEAGIEQFF.

The J gene is TRBJ2-7, the V gene TRBV12-3 or TRBV12-4; D call uncertain. V lost 6 bases, J lost 4 bases, and 10 bases lay in between. This CDR3 has 12 residues. The CDR3 region has the DNA TGTGCCAGCAGCTATATCATTTACGAGCAGTACTTC. Residues: CASSYIIYEQYF.

The CDR3 spells CASSLVETDTQYF. DNA of the CDR3: TGTGCCAGCAGCTTAGTTGAGACAGATACGCAGTATTTT. The J gene is TRBJ2-3, the V gene TRBV7-9; no firm D call. V lost 1 base and J 3 bases, leaving 5 bases between the germline ends. CDR3 length: 13 residues. From germline, CDR1 is SEHNR and CDR2 FQNEAQ (reference sequence).

The rearrangement uses TRBV5-1 and TRBJ2-5; 9 nucleotides match TRBD1. The CDR3 runs to 14 residues. Trimming cost V 4 bases and J 4 bases; bases outside gene matches: 5. Germline-derived CDR1 and CDR2 are SGHRS and YFSETQ. The chain's CDR3 is CASSNGQGRETQYF. The CDR3 coding sequence is TGCGCCAGCAGCAACGGACAGGGGAGAGAGACCCAGTACTTC. Full variable domain (outside the CDR3, taken from reference TRBV5-1 and TRBJ2-5): KAGVTQTPRYLIKTRGQQVTLSCSPISGHRSVSWYQQTPGQGLQFLFEYFSETQRNKGNFPGRFSGRQFSNSRSEMNVSTLELGDSALYLCASSNGQGRETQYFGPGTRLLVL.